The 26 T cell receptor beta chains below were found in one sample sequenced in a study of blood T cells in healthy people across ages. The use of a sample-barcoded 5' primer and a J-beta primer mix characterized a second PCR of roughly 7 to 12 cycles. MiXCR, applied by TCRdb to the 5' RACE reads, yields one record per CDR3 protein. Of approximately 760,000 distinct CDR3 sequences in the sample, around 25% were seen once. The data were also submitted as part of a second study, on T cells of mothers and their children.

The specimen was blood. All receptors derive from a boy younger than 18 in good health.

Here the CDR3 reads CASSEGVGMNTEAFF. DNA for the CDR3: TGTGCCAGCAGTGAGGGCGTTGGGATGAACACTGAAGCTTTCTTT. This chain uses TRBV2 with TRBJ1-1, with D hard to call. The V gene lost 3 bases and the J gene lost 0 bases, with 11 bases spanning the gap. From germline, CDR1 is SNHLY and CDR2 FYNNEI. CDR3 length equals 15 residues.

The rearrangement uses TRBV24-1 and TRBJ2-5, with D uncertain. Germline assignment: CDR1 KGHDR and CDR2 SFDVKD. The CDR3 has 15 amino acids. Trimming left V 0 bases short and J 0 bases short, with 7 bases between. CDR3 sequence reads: CATSDLSEYQETQYF. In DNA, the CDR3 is TGTGCCACCAGTGATTTGTCGGAGTACCAAGAGACCCAGTACTTC.

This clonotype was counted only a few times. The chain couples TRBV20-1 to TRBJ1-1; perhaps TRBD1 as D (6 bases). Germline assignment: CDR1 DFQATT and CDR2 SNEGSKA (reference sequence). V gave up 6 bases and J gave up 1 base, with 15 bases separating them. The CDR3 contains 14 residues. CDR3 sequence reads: CSARGAAANTEAFF. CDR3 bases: TGCAGTGCCCGGGGGGCGGCCGCGAACACTGAAGCTTTCTTT.

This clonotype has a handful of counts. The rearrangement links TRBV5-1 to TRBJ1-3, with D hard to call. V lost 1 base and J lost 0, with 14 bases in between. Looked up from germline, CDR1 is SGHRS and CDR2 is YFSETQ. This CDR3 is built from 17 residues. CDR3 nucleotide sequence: TGCGCCAGCAGCTTGCAGTTCAGCGGGTCCTCTGGAAACACCATATATTTT. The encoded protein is CASSLQFSGSSGNTIYF.

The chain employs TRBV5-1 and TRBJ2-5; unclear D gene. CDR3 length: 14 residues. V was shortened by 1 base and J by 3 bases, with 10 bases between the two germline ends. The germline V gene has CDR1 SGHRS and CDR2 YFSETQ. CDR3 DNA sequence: TGCGCCAGCAGCTTGACCTCGGTGGAAGAGACCCAGTACTTC. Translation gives CASSLTSVEETQYF.

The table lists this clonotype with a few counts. The CDR3 DNA reads as TGTGCCACCAGTGATGGGGGACACTTCAATGAGCAGTTCTTC. Translation gives CATSDGGHFNEQFF. The gene calls are TRBV24-1 and TRBJ2-1; the D gene is possibly TRBD1 (6 bases). The CDR3 sequence is 14 residues long. Germline V gives CDR1 KGHDR, CDR2 SFDVKD. Trimming shortened V by 3 bases and J by 6 bases, and 11 bases separated the two germline ends.

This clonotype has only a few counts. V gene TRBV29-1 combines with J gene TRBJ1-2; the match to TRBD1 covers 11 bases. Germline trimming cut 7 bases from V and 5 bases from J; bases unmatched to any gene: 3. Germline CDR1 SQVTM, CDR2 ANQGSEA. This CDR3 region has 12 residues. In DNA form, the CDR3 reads TGCAGCGGGACAGGGGGCGGGTATGGCTACACCTTC. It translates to CSGTGGGYGYTF.

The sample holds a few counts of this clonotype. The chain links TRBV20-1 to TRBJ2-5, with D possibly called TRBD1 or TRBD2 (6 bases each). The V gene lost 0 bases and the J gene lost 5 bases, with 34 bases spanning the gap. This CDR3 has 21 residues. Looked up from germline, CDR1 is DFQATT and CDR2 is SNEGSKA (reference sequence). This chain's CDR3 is CSARDLLVGGRKSWAGETQYF. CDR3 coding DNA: TGCAGTGCTAGAGACCTCCTCGTAGGGGGGAGGAAATCCTGGGCGGGGGAGACCCAGTACTTC.

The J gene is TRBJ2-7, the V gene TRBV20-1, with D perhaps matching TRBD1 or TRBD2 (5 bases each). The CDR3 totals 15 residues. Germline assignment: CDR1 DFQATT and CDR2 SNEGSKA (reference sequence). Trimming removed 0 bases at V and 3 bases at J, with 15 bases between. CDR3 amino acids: CSARDVKPGRYEQYF. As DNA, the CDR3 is TGCAGTGCTAGAGATGTGAAACCGGGACGCTACGAGCAGTACTTC.

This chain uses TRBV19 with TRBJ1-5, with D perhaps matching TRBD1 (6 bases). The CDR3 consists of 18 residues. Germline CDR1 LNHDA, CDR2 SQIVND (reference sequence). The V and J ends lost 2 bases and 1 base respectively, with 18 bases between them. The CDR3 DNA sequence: TGTGCCAGTAGTATATTCGGAGCTGAGGGGGAAAGCAATCAGCCCCAGCATTTT. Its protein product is CASSIFGAEGESNQPQHF.

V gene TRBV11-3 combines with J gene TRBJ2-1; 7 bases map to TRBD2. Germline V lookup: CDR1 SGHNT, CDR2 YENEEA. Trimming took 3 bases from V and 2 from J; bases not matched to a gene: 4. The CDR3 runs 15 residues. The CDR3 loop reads CASSLGGKPYNEQFF. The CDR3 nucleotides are TGTGCCAGCAGCTTGGGGGGGAAACCCTACAATGAGCAGTTCTTC.

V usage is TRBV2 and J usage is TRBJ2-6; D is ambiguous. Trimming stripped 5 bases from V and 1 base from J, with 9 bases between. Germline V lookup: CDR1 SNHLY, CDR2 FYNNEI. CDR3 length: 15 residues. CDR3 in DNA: TGTGCCAGCAGTCCCCATGGTTCTGGGGCCAACGTCCTGACTTTC. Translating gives CASSPHGSGANVLTF. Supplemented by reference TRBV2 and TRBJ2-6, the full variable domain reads EPEVTQTPSHQVTQMGQEVILRCVPISNHLYFYWYRQILGQKVEFLVSFYNNEISEKSEIFDDQFSVERPDGSNFTLKIRSTKLEDSAMYFCASSPHGSGANVLTFGAGSRLTVL.

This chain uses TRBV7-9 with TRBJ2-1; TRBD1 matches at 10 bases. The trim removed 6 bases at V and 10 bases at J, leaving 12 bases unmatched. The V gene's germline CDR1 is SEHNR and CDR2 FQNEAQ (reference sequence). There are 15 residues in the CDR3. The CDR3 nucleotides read TGTGCCAGCAGTCCCCGGGACAGGGGCGTGTGGGAGCAGTTCTTC. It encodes CASSPRDRGVWEQFF.

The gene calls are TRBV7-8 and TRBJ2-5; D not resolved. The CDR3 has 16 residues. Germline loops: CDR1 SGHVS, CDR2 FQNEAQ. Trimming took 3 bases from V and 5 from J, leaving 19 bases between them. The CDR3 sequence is CASSLGGDTLRETQYF. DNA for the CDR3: TGTGCCAGCAGCTTGGGTGGGGATACCCTCCGGGAGACCCAGTACTTC.

The CDR3 nucleotides read TGCAGTGCTAGAGGAACAGGGGGTGTCTATGAGCAGTTCTTC. It specifies CSARGTGGVYEQFF. The V and J genes are TRBV20-1 and TRBJ2-1, with TRBD1 matching over 8 bases. The V gene end was trimmed by 1 base and the J gene end by 8 bases; junction bases not matched to a gene: 7. The V gene's germline CDR1 is DFQATT and CDR2 SNEGSKA (reference sequence). The CDR3 contains 14 residues.

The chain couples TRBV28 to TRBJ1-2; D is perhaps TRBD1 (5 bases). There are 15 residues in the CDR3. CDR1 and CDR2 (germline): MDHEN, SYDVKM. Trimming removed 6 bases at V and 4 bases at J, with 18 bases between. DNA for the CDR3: TGTGCCAGCAGCCCACTGGGGACGGAAGCCTATGGCTACACCTTC. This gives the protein CASSPLGTEAYGYTF.

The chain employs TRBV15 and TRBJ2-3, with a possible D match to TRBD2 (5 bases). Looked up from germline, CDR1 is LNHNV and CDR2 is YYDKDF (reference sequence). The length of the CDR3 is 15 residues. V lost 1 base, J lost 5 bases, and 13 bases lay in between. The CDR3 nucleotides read TGTGCCACCAGCAGAGGAGAGGGAAGTCAAGATACGCAGTATTTT. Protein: CATSRGEGSQDTQYF.

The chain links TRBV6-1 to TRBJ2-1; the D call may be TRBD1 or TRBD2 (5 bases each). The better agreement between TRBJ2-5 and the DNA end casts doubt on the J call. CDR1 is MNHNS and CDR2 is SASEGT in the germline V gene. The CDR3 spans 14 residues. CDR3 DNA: TGTGCCAGCAGTGACGGGACGGTATACTCCTCCCAGTACTTC. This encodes CASSDGTVYSSQYF.

CDR3 DNA: TGTGCCAGCAGCCGGACAGGTCAATACAATGAGCAGTTCTTC. Translated, it gives CASSRTGQYNEQFF. This rearrangement joins TRBV14 to TRBJ2-1; TRBD1 matches 7 bases. V dropped 4 bases and J dropped 4; count of bases not matched to a gene: 4. The CDR3 has 14 amino acids. The V gene's germline CDR1 is SGHDN and CDR2 FVKESK.

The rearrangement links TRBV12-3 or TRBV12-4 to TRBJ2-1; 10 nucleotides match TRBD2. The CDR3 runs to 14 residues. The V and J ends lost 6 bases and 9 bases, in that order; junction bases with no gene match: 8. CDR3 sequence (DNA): TGTGCCAGCAGCCCGGTAGCGGGGGGCAGTGAGCAGTTCTTC. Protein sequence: CASSPVAGGSEQFF.

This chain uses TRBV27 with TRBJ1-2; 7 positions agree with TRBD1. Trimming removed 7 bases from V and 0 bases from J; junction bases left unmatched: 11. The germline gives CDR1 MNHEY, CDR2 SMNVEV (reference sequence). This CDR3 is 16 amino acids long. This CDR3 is CASTTLYRGPNYGYTF. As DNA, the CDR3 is TGTGCCAGCACTACGCTGTACAGGGGACCTAACTATGGCTACACCTTC.

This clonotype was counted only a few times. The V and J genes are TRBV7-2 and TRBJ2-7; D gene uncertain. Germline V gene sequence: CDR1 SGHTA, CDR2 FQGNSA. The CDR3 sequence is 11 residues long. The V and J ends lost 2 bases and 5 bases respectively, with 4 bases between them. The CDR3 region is CASSLTNEQYF. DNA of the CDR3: TGTGCCAGCAGCTTAACCAACGAGCAGTACTTC. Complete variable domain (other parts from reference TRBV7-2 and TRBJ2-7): GAGVSQSPSNKVTEKGKDVELRCDPISGHTALYWYRQSLGQGLEFLIYFQGNSAPDKSGLPSDRFSAERTGGSVSTLTIQRTQQEDSAVYLCASSLTNEQYFGPGTRLTVT.

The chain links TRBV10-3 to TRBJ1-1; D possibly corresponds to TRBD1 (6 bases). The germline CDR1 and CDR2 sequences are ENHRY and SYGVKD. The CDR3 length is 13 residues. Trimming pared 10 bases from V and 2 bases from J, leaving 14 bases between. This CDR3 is CATQRTDNTEAFF. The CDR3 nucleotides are TGTGCCACCCAACGGACAGACAACACTGAAGCTTTCTTT.

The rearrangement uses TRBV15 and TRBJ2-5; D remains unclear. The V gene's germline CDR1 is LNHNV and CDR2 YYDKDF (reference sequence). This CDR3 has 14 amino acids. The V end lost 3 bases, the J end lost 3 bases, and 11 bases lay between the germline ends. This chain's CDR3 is CATSSIQVEETQYF. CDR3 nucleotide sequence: TGTGCCACCAGCAGTATCCAGGTAGAAGAGACCCAGTACTTC.

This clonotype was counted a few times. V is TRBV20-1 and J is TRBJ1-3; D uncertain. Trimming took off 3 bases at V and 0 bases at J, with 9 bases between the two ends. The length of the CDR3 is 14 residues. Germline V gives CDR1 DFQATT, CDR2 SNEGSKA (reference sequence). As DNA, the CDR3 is TGCAGTGCTAGTAGAGACCTCTCTGGAAACACCATATATTTT. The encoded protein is CSASRDLSGNTIYF.

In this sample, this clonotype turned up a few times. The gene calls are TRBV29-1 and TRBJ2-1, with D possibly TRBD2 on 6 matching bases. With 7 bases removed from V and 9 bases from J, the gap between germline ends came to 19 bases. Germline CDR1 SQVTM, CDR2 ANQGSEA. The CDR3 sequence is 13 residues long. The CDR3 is CSARDSPQGEQFF. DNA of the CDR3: TGCAGCGCCCGGGACTCGCCTCAGGGTGAGCAGTTCTTC.